This entry is about one TCR beta chain. Its antigen specificity is not known. Per-nucleotide qualities are absent, and no much larger clonotype sits a single base away. TCRdb names Illumina NovaSeq 6000 as the instrument used. cDNA libraries for TCRalpha and TCRbeta were prepared by 5'RACE using constant-segment primers, with sample barcodes and unique molecular identifiers added. RNA was extracted from every sample with Trizol reagent. Amplification of the libraries took two PCR steps, and the second step added a second sample barcode plus Illumina TruSeq adapters. The libraries were sequenced on an Illumina NovaSeq using 2 x 150 bp paired-end reads. From the authors' description of their analysis: Demultiplexing of reads and collapsing into UMI-guided consensus sequences were performed with migec v1.2.7. Using mixcr v2.1.11, UMI consensuses were aligned to TRA and TRB V and J templates and then assembled into clonotypes. Expanded or contracted clonotypes were those called significant by both edgeR and NoisET, with noise models trained on biological replicates. edgeR calls used a false discovery rate-adjusted p below 0.01 and a log2 fold-change threshold of 1. As an exploratory analysis of dynamics, max-normalized trajectories of the 1000 most abundant clonotypes were examined with PCA combined with hierarchical clustering. Separately sequenced CD4+ and CD8+ repertoires were used to assign a CD4 or CD8 phenotype to each responding clone. Clones were called with MiXCR by TCRdb after fastp trimmed the public reads at Q25, and only in-frame beta chains were retained. Merged by CDR3 protein, the rows form single entries marked with the most common genes and DNA. The V and J calls were not made by the authors but by TCRdb's processing. Here the sample has over 150,000 distinct CDR3 sequences; around 13% occur a single time. Roughly 3.3% of the sample rests with the top ten.

The data belong to a study of T-cell memory formation after mild COVID-19 (dated by TCRdb to the early 2020s). The study in broad terms: Most TCR sequence clusters were specific to one of the two donors. T-cell clones expanding and contracting after mild COVID-19 in two donors were tracked by longitudinal TCRalpha and TCRbeta repertoire sequencing. The cohort comprised two young, previously healthy adult volunteers, one female and one male.

The paper's findings and limits, for the study overall: The study included only a couple of mild cases, and larger cohorts that include severe cases with pre-infection samples were judged to be necessary. Whether the second-wave clones peaking on day 37 were SARS-CoV-2 specific was not confirmed. Contracting CD4+ clones were found mainly in CM and EM memory subsets, while CD8+ clones were enriched in EMRA. Balanced CD4/CD8 phenotypes were observed for clones contracting from day 15 to 85, whereas a bias towards CD4+ was observed for a second wave of clones expanding from day 15 to 37. Some responding clones were detected in pre-infection memory, suggesting pre-existing cross-reactive memory T cells joined the SARS-CoV-2 response.

PBMCs were isolated by Ficoll-Paque density gradient centrifugation. The specimen was PBMCs or a T cell subset sorted from them (not recorded which). The clonotype comes from a young man who had mild COVID-19 (a few samples of this study predate the infection). The sample titles of this study are shuffled in the database, so cell type and time point are left out; the donor was told from shared clones.

At the DNA level, the sequence is TGTGCCAGCAGGCAACGGACAGACCACGGGGAACTGTTTTTT. Its translation is CASRQRTDHGELFF. The chain joins TRBV3-1 to TRBJ1-4; TRBD1 is a possible D gene, resting on 6 matching bases. V is clipped by 6 bases and J by 12 bases, and the sequence between their germline boundaries is 20 bases long. Taken from cysteine to phenylalanine, the CDR3 has 14 residues. Left in the record is the CDR3 DNA by itself, 42 bases read in frame from the first base. Per the germline V gene (reference sequence), LGHDT is the CDR1 and YNNKEL is the CDR2.